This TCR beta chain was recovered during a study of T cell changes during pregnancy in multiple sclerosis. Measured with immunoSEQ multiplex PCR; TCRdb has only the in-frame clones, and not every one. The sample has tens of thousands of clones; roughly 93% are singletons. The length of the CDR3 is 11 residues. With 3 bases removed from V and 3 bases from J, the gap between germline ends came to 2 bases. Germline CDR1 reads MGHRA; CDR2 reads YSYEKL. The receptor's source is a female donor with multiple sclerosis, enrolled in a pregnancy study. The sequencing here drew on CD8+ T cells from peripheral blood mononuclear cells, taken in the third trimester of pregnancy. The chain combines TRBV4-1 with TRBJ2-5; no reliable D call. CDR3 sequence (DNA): TGCGCCAGCAGCCACGAAGAGACCCAGTACTTC. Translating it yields CASSHEETQYF.